Following are 18 T cell receptor beta chains from one sample sequenced in a study of T cell responses to AZD1222 COVID-19 vaccine. Clones were read by immunoSEQ multiplex PCR, and TCRdb kept only the in-frame ones, dropping some. The sample lists more than 150,000 clones, around 93% occurring once. The sequences come from peripheral blood, collected on day 0 of AZD1222 vaccination. Every receptor here comes from an adult in good health.

V and J are TRBV27 and TRBJ2-7; D is ambiguous. CDR1 MNHEY and CDR2 SMNVEV come from the germline V gene (reference sequence). With 5 bases removed from V and 4 bases from J, the gap between germline ends came to 18 bases. The CDR3 contains 15 residues. The CDR3 sequence is CASSMSLGVRYEQYF. DNA of the CDR3: TGTGCCAGCAGTATGAGTTTAGGAGTGAGGTACGAGCAGTACTTC.

The V and J genes are TRBV3-1 (or the pseudogene TRBV3-2) and TRBJ1-5; D is ambiguous. With 1 base removed from V and 7 bases from J, the gap between germline ends came to 14 bases. The germline V gene encodes CDR1 LGHDT and CDR2 YNNKEL (reference sequence). CDR3 size: 15 residues. CDR3 sequence reads: CASSQGAIRMQPQHF. The CDR3 DNA reads TGTGCCAGCAGCCAAGGTGCCATCAGGATGCAGCCCCAGCATTTT.

This chain uses TRBV7-3 with TRBJ2-1; perhaps TRBD1 as D (5 bases). Between the trimmed V and J ends, which lost 5 bases and 6 bases, there was a span of 14 bases. The CDR3 totals 14 residues. The germline V gene has CDR1 SGHTA and CDR2 FQGTGA. In nucleotides, the CDR3 is TGTGCCAGCAGCCCGACTCAGGGCGCCAATGAGCAGTTCTTC. It yields the protein CASSPTQGANEQFF.

The chain couples TRBV7-2 to TRBJ2-3, with TRBD2 matching 7 bases. V was pared by 3 bases and J by 2 bases, with 14 bases of the junction left unmatched. CDR3 size: 18 residues. Germline assignment: CDR1 SGHTA and CDR2 FQGNSA. For the CDR3, the DNA is TGTGCCAGCAGCTTTAAGGCTAGCGGAGCTCCAAACACAGATACGCAGTATTTT. It specifies CASSFKASGAPNTDTQYF.

V is TRBV28 and J is TRBJ2-2; D remains ambiguous. The CDR3 runs 14 residues. Germline CDR1 MDHEN, CDR2 SYDVKM. V was trimmed by 2 bases and J by 4 bases, leaving 8 bases between them. CDR3 bases: TGTGCCAGCAGTTTAAGGCTTGGCACCGGGGAGCTGTTTTTT. The encoded protein is CASSLRLGTGELFF.

This clone was seen just once. The chain carries TRBV7-9 and TRBJ1-1, with 8 positions matching TRBD1. V shed 6 bases, J shed 7 bases, and the junction held 16 bases outside the gene matches. The CDR3 runs 16 residues. The germline V gene has CDR1 SEHNR and CDR2 FQNEAQ (reference sequence). CDR3 amino acids: CASSPGRGTGLLEAFF. DNA of the CDR3: TGTGCCAGCAGTCCTGGGCGGGGGACAGGCCTTCTTGAAGCTTTCTTT.

J is TRBJ2-1 and V is TRBV18; 10 nucleotides line up with TRBD2. The ends lost 1 base at V and 2 bases at J; junction bases unmatched: 11. The CDR3 consists of 19 residues. Germline CDR1 KGHSH, CDR2 LQKENI. The CDR3 DNA reads as TGTGCCAGCTCACCACTCCCAGCGGGAGGGCCTAGTACCTACAATGAGCAGTTCTTC. Translated: CASSPLPAGGPSTYNEQFF.

The chain is built from TRBV5-1 and TRBJ2-2; D is ambiguous. The CDR3 has 14 residues. The V gene lost 5 bases and the J gene lost 2 bases, with 10 bases spanning the gap. The V gene's germline CDR1 is SGHRS and CDR2 YFSETQ. This CDR3 reads CASSRIINTGELFF. CDR3 nucleotides: TGCGCCAGCAGTCGGATTATCAACACCGGGGAGCTGTTTTTT.

This rearrangement joins TRBV3-1 (or the pseudogene TRBV3-2) to TRBJ2-3; 10 nucleotides line up with TRBD2. The CDR3 consists of 16 residues. Germline V gives CDR1 LGHDT, CDR2 YNNKEL (reference sequence). The V segment lost 5 bases and the J segment 5 bases; nucleotides outside the gene matches: 10. The CDR3 region is CASSFSGTSVLDTQYF. The DNA of the CDR3 is TGTGCCAGCAGCTTCTCCGGGACTAGCGTGTTAGATACGCAGTATTTT.

This chain uses TRBV6-5 with TRBJ1-5; D remains ambiguous. Germline V CDR1 and CDR2: MNHEY, SVGAGI. The germline V and J ends were trimmed by 6 bases and 5 bases, with 8 bases remaining between them. The CDR3 spans 12 residues. CDR3 protein: CASRLRDQPQHF. The CDR3, as DNA: TGTGCCAGCAGGCTCAGAGATCAGCCCCAGCATTTT.

The chain links TRBV7-9 to TRBJ1-1, with unresolved D. V was pared by 5 bases and J by 6 bases, with 16 bases between. Germline-derived CDR1 and CDR2 are SEHNR and FQNEAQ (reference sequence). The CDR3 has 14 residues. The CDR3 DNA reads TGTGCCAGCAGCCCAGGCGCCAGATCGTCTGAAGCTTTCTTT. Its protein product is CASSPGARSSEAFF. The variable domain in full, with the rest retrieved from reference TRBV7-9 and TRBJ1-1, is DTGVSQNPRHKITKRGQNVTFRCDPISEHNRLYWYRQTLGQGPEFLTYFQNEAQLEKSRLLSDRFSAERPKGSFSTLEIQRTEQGDSAMYLCASSPGARSSEAFFGQGTRLTVV.

This chain connects TRBV5-8 to TRBJ1-4, with D unresolved. Germline CDR1 is SGHTS and CDR2 is YDEGEE. The V gene lost 7 bases and the J gene lost 5 bases, with 21 bases spanning the gap. The CDR3 runs 16 residues. The CDR3 region is CASEKAGGGPNEKLFF. Here the CDR3 DNA reads TGTGCCAGCGAAAAGGCCGGTGGCGGACCAAATGAAAAACTGTTTTTT.

The genes are TRBV24-1 and TRBJ1-2, with a weak D call TRBD1 (6 bases). Trimming removed 4 bases from V and 4 bases from J, with 15 bases in between. Germline V gene data show CDR1 as KGHDR and CDR2 as SFDVKD. This CDR3 comprises 15 residues. CDR3 amino acids: CATSDPGQALYGYTF. The CDR3 nucleotides read TGTGCCACCAGTGACCCGGGACAAGCCCTCTATGGCTACACCTTC.

V usage is TRBV10-3 and J usage is TRBJ2-2, with D uncertain. V was trimmed by 7 bases and J by 2 bases, leaving 5 bases between them. This CDR3 has 12 amino acids. Germline CDR1 is ENHRY and CDR2 is SYGVKD. This CDR3 reads CAIKGNTGELFF. The CDR3, as DNA: TGTGCCATCAAGGGAAACACCGGGGAGCTGTTTTTT.

Only one count was recorded for this clone. The V and J genes are TRBV19 and TRBJ2-1, with D perhaps matching TRBD2 (6 bases). Germline V lookup: CDR1 LNHDA, CDR2 SQIVND (reference sequence). The CDR3 is 15 residues long. V was trimmed by 7 bases and J by 4 bases, leaving 17 bases between them. The CDR3 sequence is CASKPGSLPYNEQFF. Here the CDR3 DNA reads TGTGCCAGTAAACCCGGGAGCCTCCCTTACAATGAGCAGTTCTTC.

The J gene is TRBJ2-6, the V gene TRBV9, with 7 positions matching TRBD2. Germline-derived CDR1 and CDR2 are SGDLS and YYNGEE. V lost 3 bases and J lost 0; bases outside the gene matches: 15. CDR3 length: 20 amino acids. The CDR3 DNA sequence: TGTGCCAGCAGCGCCCCATCGGCGGGGGACTTTAGCTCTGGGGCCAACGTCCTGACTTTC. This translates into CASSAPSAGDFSSGANVLTF.

CDR3 sequence (DNA): TGTGCCAGTAGTGCCCGGACTAGCGGGAAGATCCACAATGAGCAGTTCTTC. Residues: CASSARTSGKIHNEQFF. This sequence joins TRBV19 and TRBJ2-1; 12 bases are shared with TRBD2. The CDR3 spans 17 residues. Germline V gene sequence: CDR1 LNHDA, CDR2 SQIVND (reference sequence). V lost 5 bases, J lost 5 bases, and 10 bases stayed unmatched. The full variable domain, in which reference TRBV19 and TRBJ2-1 provide the parts outside the CDR3, is DGGITQSPKYLFRKEGQNVTLSCEQNLNHDAMYWYRQDPGQGLRLIYYSQIVNDFQKGDIAEGYSVSREKKESFPLTVTSAQKNPTAFYLCASSARTSGKIHNEQFFGPGTRLTVL.

V and J are TRBV7-2 and TRBJ2-5, with TRBD2 matching 13 bases. This CDR3 has 18 residues. Germline loops: CDR1 SGHTA, CDR2 FQGNSA. J was trimmed by 2 bases and V by 1 base; bases with no gene match: 7. The CDR3 DNA follows: TGTGCCAGCAGCTTAGGGCTAGAACTAGCGGGAGGGCAAGAGACCCAGTACTTC. Its translation is CASSLGLELAGGQETQYF.